This entry features one T cell receptor (beta chain) sequence. This entry belongs to a study of blood T cell repertoires in COVID-19. Overall study: PBMCs, B-cell-depleted T cells, or T cells were the source of the cDNA or gDNA that made up the material.

Per the original methods: It was from reference gene primer amplification that nucleated cell counts were estimated. Data came from immunoSEQ multiplex PCR; TCRdb stores just in-frame clones and leaves some out. The DNA was the basis for D and trimming; V, J and clone size are from that table. The table includes some 150,000 clones, roughly 80% detected once. The sequencing sample was made of peripheral blood. This TCR was sampled from a human donor in a cohort sampled during active COVID-19.

The CDR3 nucleotides are TGTGCCAGTAACCGGACACCCTATAGCAATCAGCCCCAGCATTTT. It encodes CASNRTPYSNQPQHF. The V and J genes are TRBV19 and TRBJ1-5, with a tentative D call TRBD1 (5 bases). CDR3 length: 15 residues. V lost 7 bases to trimming and J lost 0 bases, with 13 bases between them. Germline V lookup: CDR1 LNHDA, CDR2 SQIVND (reference sequence).